The present TCR beta chain was sequenced within a study of human T cells and chemical hapten exposure. As for the study in general: Patients had diphenylcyclopropenone applied to the scalp weekly throughout the approximately 25-week study.

Sample time point: pre-sensitization, week 0. Treatment reported: therapeutic diphenylcyclopropenone sensitization with weekly scalp DPC. Original processing notes: Sequenced samples showed a median of 95,638 TCRs each, with counts running from about 20,000 to 690,000. TCRdb passed the RACE reads through MiXCR, listing each CDR3 protein once. TCRdb, rather than the study authors, made the V and J calls. The data hold around 92,000 distinct CDR3 sequences, with less than 14% observed a single time. Trimming removed 7 bases at V and 8 bases at J, with 9 bases between. This CDR3 contains 11 residues. Germline V CDR1 and CDR2: SEHNR, FQNEAQ (reference sequence).

Sequenced material: whole blood, taken in connection with sensitization to the hapten diphenylcyclopropenone (DPC). This TCR derives from a woman between 55 and 75 years old with alopecia areata. Some clones in this sample may be carry-over from other donors' samples. This rearrangement joins TRBV7-9 to TRBJ1-3; no firm D call. The CDR3 sequence is CASTNTDTIYF. The CDR3 bases are TGTGCCAGCACCAACACGGACACCATATATTTT.